These T cell receptor beta chains were read from a single sample in a study of blood T cell repertoires in COVID-19. The assay was immunoSEQ multiplex PCR, and TCRdb's table has in-frame clones only and misses some. The table records approximately 99,000 clones, around 87% of them present only once. The sequenced material came from peripheral blood. The source is a human donor in a cohort sampled during active COVID-19. Each CDR3 is given with its conserved first and last residue. D genes are given only for firm matches. Size values are once, few and many counts, or a class for expanded clones, and some rows have none.

v_call,clone_size,j_call,d_call,cdr3_nt,cdr3_aa
TRBV9,.,TRBJ2-1,TRBD2,TGTGCCAGCAGCGTTAGCGGGCTATTCGAGAATGAGCAGTTCTTC,CASSVSGLFENEQFF
TRBV5-1,.,TRBJ2-7,TRBD1,TGCGCCAGCAGCGCCGGGACAGACCTAACCTACGAGCAGTACTTC,CASSAGTDLTYEQYF
TRBV16,.,TRBJ2-7,TRBD1,TGTGCCAGCAGCCTTGGGACAGATGTCTCCTACGAGCAGTACTTC,CASSLGTDVSYEQYF
TRBV2,.,TRBJ1-5,TRBD1,TGTGCCAGCAGGGACGGGACAGGGATAAGCAATCAGCCCCAGCATTTT,CASRDGTGISNQPQHF
TRBV9,.,TRBJ2-1,.,TGTGCCAGCAGTCTAGCGCCCGCGATCAATGAGCAGTTCTTC,CASSLAPAINEQFF
TRBV29-1,.,TRBJ2-4,TRBD1,TGCAGCGTTGAAGAGCCGGGACAGGGATCACTGGCCAAAAACATTCAGTACTTC,CSVEEPGQGSLAKNIQYF
TRBV11-2,.,TRBJ2-7,TRBD1,TGTGCCAGCAGCTTGGATGGACAGGACTCCTACGAGCAGTACTTC,CASSLDGQDSYEQYF
TRBV11-1,once,TRBJ1-2,TRBD1,TGTGCCAGCAGCCCGCCCGGACAGGGCTATGGCTACACCTTC,CASSPPGQGYGYTF
TRBV7-2,.,TRBJ2-5,TRBD2,TGTGCCAGCAGGGAGGCGGGAGGCTACCAAGAGACCCAGTACTTC,CASREAGGYQETQYF
TRBV6-2/TRBV6-3,few,TRBJ2-7,TRBD2,TGTGCCAGCAGTTCCATTAGCGGGCCGGTGGGACGCGAGCAGTACTTC,CASSSISGPVGREQYF
TRBV19,.,TRBJ1-1,.,TGTGCCAGTAGTATGGGAGAGACCACTGAAGCTTTCTTT,CASSMGETTEAFF
TRBV7-9,many,TRBJ2-7,.,TGTGCCAGCAGCTTAGTTGGTCGCGGTCCCTACGAGCAGTACTTC,CASSLVGRGPYEQYF
TRBV27,.,TRBJ2-5,.,TGTGCCAGCAGTCCCCCGCCAGGGGAGACCCAGTACTTC,CASSPPPGETQYF
TRBV11-3,.,TRBJ2-1,.,TGTGCCAGCAGCTTAGATCGGTGGAGGGAGATGGGAAATGAGCAGTTCTTC,CASSLDRWREMGNEQFF
TRBV3-1/TRBV3-2,.,TRBJ2-2,.,TGTGCCAGCAGCCCCCAGGGGCGGGCAAACACCGGGGAGCTGTTTTTT,CASSPQGRANTGELFF
TRBV7-9,.,TRBJ1-2,.,TGTGCCAGCAGCTTAGATGGCAGGGTGGGATATGGCTACACCTTC,CASSLDGRVGYGYTF
TRBV10-3,.,TRBJ1-1,TRBD1,TGTGCCATCACCCCGGACAGGACGAACACTGAAGCTTTCTTT,CAITPDRTNTEAFF
TRBV4-1,.,TRBJ1-2,.,TGCGCCAGCAGCCCCTCAGGGGACAACTATGGCTACACCTTC,CASSPSGDNYGYTF
TRBV28,.,TRBJ2-7,TRBD1,TGTGCCAGCAGTTTAGTCGGACAGGGAGCCTACGAGCAGTACTTC,CASSLVGQGAYEQYF
TRBV11-2,.,TRBJ2-2,TRBD2,TGTGCCAGCAGCTGGGGACTAGCGGGAGGATCCGGGGAGCTGTTTTTT,CASSWGLAGGSGELFF
TRBV19,.,TRBJ2-1,TRBD2,TGTGCAACAACGAAGCGGGAGGGAGACAATGAGCAGTTCTTC,CATTKREGDNEQFF
TRBV7-9,.,TRBJ2-1,TRBD2,TGTGCCAGCAGCCGAGATAGCGGGGGATACAATGAGCAGTTCTTC,CASSRDSGGYNEQFF
TRBV5-4,.,TRBJ2-3,TRBD2,TGTGCCAGCAGCTTGGATTACGAGCGGGAGGAAACAGATACGCAGTATTTT,CASSLDYEREETDTQYF
TRBV19,.,TRBJ1-2,TRBD1,TGTGCCAGTAGTTTGCGGACAGGGAATTATGGCTACACCTTC,CASSLRTGNYGYTF
TRBV6-6,few,TRBJ2-1,TRBD2,TGTGCCAGCAGTCAAGCGGGAGCGCGCTACAATGAGCAGTTCTTC,CASSQAGARYNEQFF
TRBV6-2/TRBV6-3,.,TRBJ1-5,.,TGTGCCAGCAGTGACACAGAGCCTGTTCAGCCCCAGCATTTT,CASSDTEPVQPQHF
TRBV7-2,.,TRBJ2-3,.,TGTGCCAGCAGCTTAGCCCTTGGCCCCGATACGCAGTATTTT,CASSLALGPDTQYF
TRBV7-2,once,TRBJ2-2,TRBD1,TGTGCCAGCAGCTTAAGAGGGACAGGGTCGGTCGGGGAGCTGTTTTTT,CASSLRGTGSVGELFF
TRBV12-5,.,TRBJ2-1,TRBD1,TGTGCTAGTGGTCTGGATGGGACAGGGGACAATGAGCAGTTCTTC,CASGLDGTGDNEQFF
TRBV2,.,TRBJ2-7,TRBD1,TGTGCCAGCAGTGAAAGGACAGGGGCCCACGAGCAGTACTTC,CASSERTGAHEQYF
TRBV5-4,once,TRBJ1-2,.,TGTGCCAGCAGATCATTAACAGGAGTTAACTATGGCTACACCTTC,CASRSLTGVNYGYTF
TRBV4-3,.,TRBJ1-1,.,TGCGCCAGCAGCCAAGATCCCCCGCTAGGGAGAGGCACTGAAGCTTTCTTT,CASSQDPPLGRGTEAFF